The 2 T cell receptor beta chains in this list originate from one sample, sequenced in a study of regulatory T cells in long-lasting Graves disease. Researchers made TCR beta libraries by using iRepertoire HTBI primers and running Arm-PCR on CDR3 regions. TCRdb ran MiXCR on the multiplex PCR reads and lists one entry per CDR3 protein. The sample lists under 250,000 distinct CDR3 sequences; roughly a fifth were seen once. Time point meaning: newly diagnosed GD, antithyroid drugs for less than 3 months. Following extraction of RNA from PBMCs, that RNA was used to make the TCR library. Sequenced material: peripheral blood mononuclear cells (PBMCs), taken at new diagnosis, from a patient treated with antithyroid drugs. The receptor source for this set is a female donor with Graves disease.

V usage is TRBV20-1 and J usage is TRBJ2-1; TRBD2 aligns across 16 bases. J was trimmed by 10 bases and V by 5 bases; bases with no gene match: 2. Germline CDR1 DFQATT, CDR2 SNEGSKA (reference sequence). There are 13 residues in the CDR3. The CDR3 bases are TGCAGTGCTCCGGGACTAGCGGGGGGGGAGCAGTTCTTC. It encodes CSAPGLAGGEQFF.

Details on this clonotype: This likely reflects a read error, since a far larger clone is one base away. The rearrangement uses TRBV7-2 and TRBJ2-1; D may match TRBD1 or TRBD2 (5 bases each). V gave up 2 bases and J gave up 10 bases, with 18 bases separating them. CDR1 is SGHTA and CDR2 is FQGNSA in the germline V gene. The CDR3 is 15 residues long. The DNA of the CDR3 is TGTGCCAGCAGCTTAAGGCAGGGACCGTCCTACGAGCAGTTCTTC. Translating gives CASSLRQGPSYEQFF.